The clone carrying this T cell receptor (beta chain) was counted a single time. As yet, its antigen is unknown. The sample is drawn from a study of T cell responses to AZD1222 COVID-19 vaccine. Study-level background: Second-dose schedules of about 4 or about 12 weeks were combined.

Study-wide points: Seropositivity was recorded at baseline in only a handful of AZD1222 recipients. Nearly half of spike-specific TCRs reportedly target unmutated variant regions. With dominance at 160-218 and 743-854, vaccine-associated CD4 TCRs spanned spike.

Libraries were prepared by immunoSEQ multiplex PCR; TCRdb keeps only in-frame clonotypes and omits some of them. The profile covers approximately 70,000 clones, with 86% appearing a single time and more than 2% taken by the ten largest. Germline-derived CDR1 and CDR2 are LGHDT and YNNKEL (reference sequence). The CDR3 is made up of 12 amino acids. Trimming cost V 4 bases and J 8 bases, with 9 bases left between them. This chain joins TRBV3-1 (or the pseudogene TRBV3-2) and TRBJ2-1; unclear D gene. This TCR derives from an adult in good health. This material consisted of peripheral blood, taken on day 0 of AZD1222 vaccination. CDR3 coding DNA: TGTGCCAGCAGCCCCCAGTCGGATGAGCAGTTCTTC. Amino acids: CASSPQSDEQFF.